This T cell receptor beta chain was profiled in a study of PD-L1 blockade in urothelial cancer. Whole-study context: Blood samples contained a median about 140,000 T cells.

Study-wide points: Greater 3-week expansion of tumor-associated blood clones was recorded for durable-benefit patients.

The V gene lost 4 bases and the J gene lost 6 bases, with 10 bases spanning the gap. The germline gives CDR1 MDHEN, CDR2 SYDVKM. The CDR3 length is 13 residues. Some clones are missing from TCRdb's copy, which holds only in-frame ones; the method was immunoSEQ multiplex PCR. The sample yields around 100,000 clones, more than 75% seen once. Time point described: pretreatment peripheral blood. With respect to this clone: What it binds is not known.

The sequenced sample was PBMCs, obtained around atezolizumab (anti-PD-L1) treatment. This TCR came from a man aged 60-69 years with urothelial cancer. The gene calls are TRBV28 and TRBJ2-1; maybe TRBD2 (5 bases). The CDR3 loop reads CASSSRRGNEQFF. In DNA, the CDR3 is TGTGCCAGCAGTTCCCGACGGGGCAATGAGCAGTTCTTC.